Given below is one T cell receptor (beta chain) in context. Its antigen is as yet unknown. Nominally healthy donors were sampled, though unrecorded immune exposures were likely. This sample was taken from a study of cytomegalovirus exposure and HLA in healthy donors. On the study more broadly: For the roughly 370 genotyped donors, 75% to 90% fell within the Caucasian-associated ancestry cluster. Study-level points and caveats: Prediction of most subjects' HLA-A and HLA-B alleles by TCR beta sequences was reportedly accurate. Clonal expansion was found to be greater in HLA-associated TCR beta chains than in equally common others in a later analysis.

After removal of 4 bases from V and 2 bases from J, the junction contained 6 bases not matched to a gene. Per germline, CDR1 SGHNT and CDR2 YYREEE (reference sequence). The CDR3 covers 15 residues. 60 Vbeta and 13 Jbeta primers were used in PCR. Only in-frame clones appear in the TCRdb table, and some are missing; sequencing was by immunoSEQ multiplex PCR. The sample carries 110,000 to 150,000 clones, 79% recorded once. The genes are TRBV5-4 and TRBJ1-2; TRBD1 aligns across 9 bases. This receptor was obtained from a female donor in good health and CMV-seronegative. Sample: PBMCs. CDR3: CASSLGTGLNYGYTF. The CDR3, as DNA: TGTGCCAGCAGCCTAGGGACAGGGTTGAACTATGGCTACACCTTC.